The clone carrying this TCR beta chain was detected a few times. Its specificity is not known. These data are taken from a study of CD8+ T cells in alopecia areata. On the study more broadly: Treated patients received oral tofacitinib, 5 to 10 mg twice daily. Tofacitinib exposure lasted 6 to 18 months, followed by 6 months off drug.

cDNA serving as the sequencing template came from extracted, reverse transcribed RNA. Using immunoSEQ multiplex PCR, the repertoire was profiled, and TCRdb retains in-frame clones only, with some absent. The data contain fewer than 200,000 clones, about 60% of them singletons. It was from PBMCs that CD4+ and CD8+ T cells were sorted. CDR1 is SGHNT, CDR2 YENEEA, per germline. The length of the CDR3 is 11 residues. The germline V and J ends were trimmed by 11 bases and 9 bases, with 14 bases remaining between them. General study findings and limits: Scalp lesions, especially in alopecia totalis/universalis, had higher clonality than normal scalp.

The sample here was CD4+ T cells sorted from blood, taken at week 0. The TCR originated in a human donor with alopecia areata. The rearrangement joins TRBV11-3 to TRBJ2-1; possible D gene TRBD2, 5 bases. In DNA form, the CDR3 reads TGTGCCGCGGGCGCATCGGGTGAGCAGTTCTTC. Encoded protein: CAAGASGEQFF.